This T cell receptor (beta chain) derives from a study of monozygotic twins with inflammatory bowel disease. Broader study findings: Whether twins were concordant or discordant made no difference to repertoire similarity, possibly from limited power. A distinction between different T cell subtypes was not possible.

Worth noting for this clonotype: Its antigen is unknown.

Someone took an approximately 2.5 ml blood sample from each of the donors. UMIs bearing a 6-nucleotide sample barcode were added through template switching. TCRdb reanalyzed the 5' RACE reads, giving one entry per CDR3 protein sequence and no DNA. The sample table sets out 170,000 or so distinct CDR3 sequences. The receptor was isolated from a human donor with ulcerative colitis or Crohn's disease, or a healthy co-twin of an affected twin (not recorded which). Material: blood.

This CDR3 reads CASSLERSSYNSPLHF. The chain has TRBV7-6 and TRBJ1-6. CDR3 size: 16 residues. Germline CDR1 SGHVS, CDR2 FNYEAQ.